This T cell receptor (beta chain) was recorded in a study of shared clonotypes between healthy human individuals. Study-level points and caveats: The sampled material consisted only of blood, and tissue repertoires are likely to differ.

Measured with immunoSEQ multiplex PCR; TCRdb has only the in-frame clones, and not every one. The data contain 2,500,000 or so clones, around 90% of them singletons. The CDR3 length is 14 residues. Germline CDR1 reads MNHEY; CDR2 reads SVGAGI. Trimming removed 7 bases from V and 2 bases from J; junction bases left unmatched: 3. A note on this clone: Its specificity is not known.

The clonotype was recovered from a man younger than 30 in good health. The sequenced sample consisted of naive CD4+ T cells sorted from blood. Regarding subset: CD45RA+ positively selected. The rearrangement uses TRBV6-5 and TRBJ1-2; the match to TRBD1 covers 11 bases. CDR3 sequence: CASTRTGGNYGYTF. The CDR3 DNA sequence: TGTGCCAGCACCAGGACAGGGGGCAACTATGGCTACACCTTC.